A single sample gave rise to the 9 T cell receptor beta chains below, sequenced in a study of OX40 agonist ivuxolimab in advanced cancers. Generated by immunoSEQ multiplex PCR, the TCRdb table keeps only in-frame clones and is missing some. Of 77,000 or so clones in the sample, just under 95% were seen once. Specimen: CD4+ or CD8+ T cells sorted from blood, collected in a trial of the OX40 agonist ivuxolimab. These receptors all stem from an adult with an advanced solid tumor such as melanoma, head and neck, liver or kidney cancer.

The CDR3 region is CASSPEGTAKNIQYF. DNA for the CDR3: TGTGCCAGCAGCCCCGAAGGGACAGCCAAAAACATTCAGTACTTC. V usage is TRBV7-2 and J usage is TRBJ2-4; D is possibly TRBD1 or TRBD2 (5 bases each). Trimming took 5 bases from V and 0 from J, leaving 11 bases between them. The CDR3 consists of 15 residues. The germline V gene encodes CDR1 SGHTA and CDR2 FQGNSA.

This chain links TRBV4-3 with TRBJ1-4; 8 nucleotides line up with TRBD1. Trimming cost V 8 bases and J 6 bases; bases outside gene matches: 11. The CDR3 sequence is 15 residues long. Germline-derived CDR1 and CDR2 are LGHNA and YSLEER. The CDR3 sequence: CASGPGRGLDEKLFF. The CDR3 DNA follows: TGCGCCAGCGGCCCGGGCAGGGGGCTAGATGAAAAACTGTTTTTT.

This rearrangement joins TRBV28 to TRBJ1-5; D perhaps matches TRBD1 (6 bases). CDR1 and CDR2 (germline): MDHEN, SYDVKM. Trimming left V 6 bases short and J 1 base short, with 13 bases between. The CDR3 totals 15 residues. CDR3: CASRYPGASNQPQHF. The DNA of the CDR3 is TGTGCCAGCAGATACCCAGGGGCAAGCAATCAGCCCCAGCATTTT.

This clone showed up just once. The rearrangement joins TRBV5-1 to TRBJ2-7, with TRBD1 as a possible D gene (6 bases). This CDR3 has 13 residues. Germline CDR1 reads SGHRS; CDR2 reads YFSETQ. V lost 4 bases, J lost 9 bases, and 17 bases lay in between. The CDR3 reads CASSKDSPTGQYF. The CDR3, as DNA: TGCGCCAGCAGCAAGGACAGTCCTACGGGGCAGTACTTC.

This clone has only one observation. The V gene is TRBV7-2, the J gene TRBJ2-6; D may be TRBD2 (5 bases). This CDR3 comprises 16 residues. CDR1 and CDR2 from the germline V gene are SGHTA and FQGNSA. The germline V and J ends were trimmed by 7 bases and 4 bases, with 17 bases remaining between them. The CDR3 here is CASTTSGVGGANVLTF. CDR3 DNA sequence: TGTGCCAGCACAACGTCCGGGGTAGGAGGGGCCAACGTCCTGACTTTC.

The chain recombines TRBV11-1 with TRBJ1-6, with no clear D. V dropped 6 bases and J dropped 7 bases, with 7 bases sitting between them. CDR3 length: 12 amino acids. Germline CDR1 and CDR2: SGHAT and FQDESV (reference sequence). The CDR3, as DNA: TGTGCCAGCAGAAACAGAAATTCACCCCTCCACTTT. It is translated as CASRNRNSPLHF.

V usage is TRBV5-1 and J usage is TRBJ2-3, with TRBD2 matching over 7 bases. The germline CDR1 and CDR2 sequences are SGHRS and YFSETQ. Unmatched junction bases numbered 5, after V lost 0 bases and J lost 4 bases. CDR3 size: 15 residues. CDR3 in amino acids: CASSLVLASSDTQYF. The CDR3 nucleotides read TGCGCCAGCAGCTTGGTACTAGCGAGTTCAGATACGCAGTATTTT.

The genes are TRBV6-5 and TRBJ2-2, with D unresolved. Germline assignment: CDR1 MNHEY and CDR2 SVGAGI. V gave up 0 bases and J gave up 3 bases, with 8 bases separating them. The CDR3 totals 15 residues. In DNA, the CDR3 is TGTGCCAGCAGTTACTCGATGACCTACACCGGGGAGCTGTTTTTT. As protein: CASSYSMTYTGELFF.

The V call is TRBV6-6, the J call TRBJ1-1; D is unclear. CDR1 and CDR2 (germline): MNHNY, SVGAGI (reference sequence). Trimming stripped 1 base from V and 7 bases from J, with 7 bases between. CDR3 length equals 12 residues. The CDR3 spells CASSYFLREAFF. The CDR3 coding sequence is TGTGCCAGCAGTTACTTTCTTCGTGAAGCTTTCTTT.